This TCR beta chain was sequenced for a study of beta chain features in type 1 diabetes. The authors reverse transcribed all of the isolated RNA, so sequencing captured expressed TCRB transcripts. TCRdb keeps only in-frame clones here, not all; method: immunoSEQ multiplex PCR. There are roughly 130,000 clones in the sample; 9.2% occur only once, and about 0.66% lies in the top ten. This clone showed up just a few times. The V end lost 10 bases, the J end lost 11 bases, and 7 bases lay between the germline ends. Germline CDR1 and CDR2: PRHDT and FYEKMQ (reference sequence). The CDR3 covers 8 residues. The rearrangement joins TRBV13 to TRBJ2-3; D is perhaps TRBD2 (5 bases). The TCR comes from a man aged 18 to 35 in good health. Sequencing used central memory CD4+ T cells from blood. CDR3 residues: CATGEQYF. The CDR3 DNA reads TGTGCCACCGGGGAGCAGTATTTT.